This T cell receptor (beta chain) was profiled in a study of blood T cell repertoires in COVID-19. Study-wide context: Spain, Italy and the United States supplied samples that represented acute and convalescent COVID-19. In each case, the material was cDNA or gDNA derived from T cells, B-cell-depleted T cells, or PBMCs.

Germline V CDR1 and CDR2: LNHDA, SQIVND (reference sequence). V lost 2 bases, J lost 1 base, and 23 bases lay in between. CDR3 size: 19 residues. Authors' methods: Reference gene primers were amplified, and this amplification served to estimate nucleated cell counts. Measured with immunoSEQ multiplex PCR; TCRdb has only the in-frame clones, and not every one. D and trimming were read from the DNA, whereas the V and J calls and clone size are those reported in that table. The profile shows 35,000 to 40,000 clones, 75% to 90% of them singletons. The chain has TRBV19 and TRBJ1-1, with D hard to call. The receptor was derived from a man between 65 and 79 years old with acute or convalescent COVID-19. Material for sequencing was peripheral blood. CDR3 DNA sequence: TGTGCCAGTAGTATAAATAGAAATTGGCGGGGTCGATCGAACACTGAAGCTTTCTTT. Amino acid sequence: CASSINRNWRGRSNTEAFF.